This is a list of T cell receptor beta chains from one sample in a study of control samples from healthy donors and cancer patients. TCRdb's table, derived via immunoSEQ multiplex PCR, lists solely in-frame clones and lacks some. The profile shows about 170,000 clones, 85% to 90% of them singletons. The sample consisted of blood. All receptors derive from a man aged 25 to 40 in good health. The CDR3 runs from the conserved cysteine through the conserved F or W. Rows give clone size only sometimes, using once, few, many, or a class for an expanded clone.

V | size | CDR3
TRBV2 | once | CASSVGGLANEKLFF
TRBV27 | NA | CASRGADQENTIYF
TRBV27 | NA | CASSLTTNNEKLFF
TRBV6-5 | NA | CASSYSGGQGTYEQYF
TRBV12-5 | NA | CASGPTGTEDGYTF
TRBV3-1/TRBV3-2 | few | CASSLQTSGPASTDTQYF
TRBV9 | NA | CASSPGAYEQYF
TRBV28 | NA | CASSPGLAGAYEQYF
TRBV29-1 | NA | CSVEDWEGQGYETQYF
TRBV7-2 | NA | CASSRPSGEQYF
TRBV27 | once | CASGITGVAQYF
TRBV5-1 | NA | CASSWGQGSTNEKLFF
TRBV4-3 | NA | CASSQGGLETEAFF
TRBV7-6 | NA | CASTGQEIMDEQFF
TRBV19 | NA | CASTHLAAISGANVLTF
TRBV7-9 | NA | CASSLGQGAPNEKLFF
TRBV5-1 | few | CASSLSGEKETQYF
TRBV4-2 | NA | CASSQALDNGYGYTF
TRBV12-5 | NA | CASGLAPTASNTGELFF
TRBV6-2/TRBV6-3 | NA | CASSYYRPEDTQYF
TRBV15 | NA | CATQAGGPGDEQFF
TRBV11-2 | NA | CASSLDPSSYNEQFF
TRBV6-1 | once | CASSVRRTGIASGANVLTF
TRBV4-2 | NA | CASSERTGGTRDYGYTF